Listed below are T cell receptor beta chains from one sample, sequenced in a study of cytomegalovirus exposure and HLA in healthy donors. Clones were read by immunoSEQ multiplex PCR, and TCRdb kept only the in-frame ones, dropping some. This table has around 200,000 clones, 70% to 80% appearing once. Material: PBMCs. All receptors derive from a woman aged 60-70 years in good health and CMV-seropositive. The CDR3 runs from the conserved cysteine through the conserved F or W. Fields, in order: J gene, D gene, V gene, clone size, CDR3 DNA, CDR3 protein. The D gene is left open where the match is weak. Only part of the rows carry a size: once, few, many, or a class if the clone is expanded.

>TRBJ2-7|TRBD1|TRBV28|.
TGTGCCAGCAGTTTGGGACAGGAATTCGCCTACGAGCAGTACTTC
CASSLGQEFAYEQYF
>TRBJ1-1|.|TRBV6-4|once
TGTGCCAGCGATATTCGGGGAGCGGGAGCTTTCTTT
CASDIRGAGAFF
>TRBJ2-7|TRBD2|TRBV5-1|.
TGCGCCAGCAGCTCTCCCGGGGGGGACGAGCAGTACTTC
CASSSPGGDEQYF
>TRBJ2-1|TRBD2|TRBV6-1|.
TGTGCCAGCAGTGTACAAGGACTAGCGGGAGGGTTATACAATGAGCAGTTCTTC
CASSVQGLAGGLYNEQFF
>TRBJ2-7|.|TRBV7-9|medium-sized
TGTGCCAGCAGCGAGGGGCGGGGCGCTCTCGACGAGCAGTACTTC
CASSEGRGALDEQYF
>TRBJ2-4|TRBD2|TRBV4-1|.
TGCGCCAGCAGCCAAGCAGGACTAGCGGGAGGCCCCCGACGGGGAAACATTCAGTACTTC
CASSQAGLAGGPRRGNIQYF
>TRBJ2-2|TRBD2|TRBV28|.
TGTGCCAGCAGTTTGGCGGCTAGCGGGGGGACCATGGGGGAGCTGTTTTTT
CASSLAASGGTMGELFF
>TRBJ2-4|TRBD1|TRBV19|.
TGTGCCAGTAGCGCCACCTTAGGACAGGGAAACTTAAACATTCAGTACTTC
CASSATLGQGNLNIQYF
>TRBJ2-1|TRBD2|TRBV5-1|.
TGCGCCAGCACCCCCCTTTTTAGCGGGGGGGCAAAGTCCTACAATGAGCAGTTCTTC
CASTPLFSGGAKSYNEQFF
>TRBJ1-5|.|TRBV5-6|.
TGTGCCAGCAGCTTCGGCAATCAGCCCCAGCATTTT
CASSFGNQPQHF
>TRBJ2-7|TRBD1|TRBV11-2|.
TGTGCCAGCAGCTTAAACAGGGGATCCGAGCAGTACTTC
CASSLNRGSEQYF
>TRBJ1-6|TRBD1|TRBV30|.
TGTGCCTGGAGTCACGGACAGGGAAATTCACCCCTCCACTTT
CAWSHGQGNSPLHF
>TRBJ2-1|TRBD2|TRBV28|.
TGTGAGACCCGGGGTTCAAGGGAGGGCTACAGTGAGCAGTTCTTC
CETRGSREGYSEQFF
>TRBJ2-7|TRBD2|TRBV6-6|few
TGTGCCAGCAGCACAGGACTAGCGGGAGTAGGGGAGCAGTACTTC
CASSTGLAGVGEQYF
>TRBJ2-1|.|TRBV5-1|.
TGCGCCAGCAGCGAAGGGGTAGCAAACAATGAGCAGTTCTTC
CASSEGVANNEQFF
>TRBJ1-2|.|TRBV9|.
TGTGCCAGCAGCCCCGACAGTTCTTATGGCTACACCTTC
CASSPDSSYGYTF
>TRBJ2-3|.|TRBV18|.
TGTGCCAGCTCACCTAGAAATGAGGTTAGCACAGATACGCAGTATTTT
CASSPRNEVSTDTQYF
>TRBJ1-2|TRBD1|TRBV7-9|.
TGTGCCAGCAGCCCCGTGACAGGGCTGGGTGGCTACACCTTC
CASSPVTGLGGYTF
>TRBJ2-4|TRBD2|TRBV28|.
TGTGCCAGCAGTCATATAGCGGGAGAGCTAGCCAAAAACAGTCAGTACTTC
CASSHIAGELAKNSQYF
>TRBJ2-7|.|TRBV2|.
TGTGCCAGCAGTGAACAGGGATACGAGCAGTACTTC
CASSEQGYEQYF
>TRBJ2-3|TRBD2|TRBV5-5|.
TGTGCCAGCAGCCTAGCGGGAGCGGCAGATACGCAGTATTTT
CASSLAGAADTQYF
>TRBJ2-7|.|TRBV5-6|.
TGTGCCAGCAGGGGCGAGGGGGTCTCCTACGAGCAGTACTTC
CASRGEGVSYEQYF
>TRBJ2-7|TRBD2|TRBV30|.
TGTGCCTGGAGTGTTTTAAAAACTAGCGGGAGGGTCAACGAGCAGTACTTC
CAWSVLKTSGRVNEQYF
>TRBJ2-6|.|TRBV7-9|few
TGTGCCGGTCCCCAGGGTTCCTCTGGGGCCAACGGCCTGACTTTC
CAGPQGSSGANGLTF
>TRBJ2-1|TRBD2|TRBV5-8|.
TGTGCCAGCAGCTTGGGGGGACTAGCGGGAGGGCCTCACAATGAGCAGTTCTTC
CASSLGGLAGGPHNEQFF
>TRBJ2-5|TRBD2|TRBV2|.
TGTGCCAGCAGTGAAACTAGCGGGAGGGGTGAGACCCAGTACTTC
CASSETSGRGETQYF
>TRBJ2-5|.|TRBV6-5|.
TGTGCCAGCAGTTTCGGGATTGGGGAGACCCAGTACTTC
CASSFGIGETQYF
>TRBJ2-3|TRBD2|TRBV6-6|few
TGTGCCAGTTTTTCTAGCGGGAGATCAGATACGCAGTATTTT
CASFSSGRSDTQYF
>TRBJ2-2|.|TRBV5-1|.
TGCGCCAGCAGCTTGGCTAACACCGGGGAGCTGTTTTTT
CASSLANTGELFF